Listed below are T cell receptor beta chains from one sample, sequenced in a study of blood T cell repertoires in COVID-19. The protocol was immunoSEQ multiplex PCR, while the TCRdb copy is restricted to in-frame clones and leaves out a portion. The sample records about 350,000 clones, 88% being singletons. Sequenced: PBMCs or T cells enriched from blood (not recorded which). The receptors come from a woman between 25 and 40 years old who had been exposed to COVID-19. CDR3s include the opening cysteine and the closing phenylalanine or tryptophan. D genes are given only for firm matches. Expanded clones are given a class, and other clones once, few, many or no size at all.

>.|TRBV19|TRBJ2-1|.
TGTGCCAGTAGTATGGGACGGGAGAACAATGAGCAGTTCTTC
CASSMGRENNEQFF
>TRBD2|TRBV24-1|TRBJ2-1|.
TGTGCCACCAGTGATCGGCTAGCGGGAGCTTACAATGAGCAGTTCTTC
CATSDRLAGAYNEQFF
>.|TRBV9|TRBJ1-2|.
TGTGCCAGCAGCGAGGGCAGGGGTAACTATGGCTACACCTTC
CASSEGRGNYGYTF
>TRBD2|TRBV27|TRBJ2-1|few
TGTGCCAGCAGTGCTAGCGGGAGGTCGCTCAATGAGCAGTTCTTC
CASSASGRSLNEQFF
>.|TRBV21-1|TRBJ1-5|.
TGTGCCAGCAGCACTACAGGGGGCGCAGATCAGCCCCAGCATTTT
CASSTTGGADQPQHF
>.|TRBV27|TRBJ2-7|.
TGTGCCAGCAGCTCTAGCTACGAGCAGTACTTC
CASSSSYEQYF
>TRBD2|TRBV3-1/TRBV3-2|TRBJ2-1|.
TGTGCCAGCAGCCAAATGCCGACTAGCGGGAGCGATGAGCAGTTCTTC
CASSQMPTSGSDEQFF
>.|TRBV27|TRBJ2-7|.
TGTGCCACCCCACGGGGGTACGAGCAGTACTTC
CATPRGYEQYF
>TRBD1|TRBV28|TRBJ1-5|.
TGTGCCAGCAGTCCGACAGGGGCAACGGGCAATCAGCCCCAGCATTTT
CASSPTGATGNQPQHF
>.|TRBV18|TRBJ2-7|.
TGTGCCAGCTCTCAGGCTTCCGGGACACCCCTCTCCTACGAGCAGTACTTC
CASSQASGTPLSYEQYF
>TRBD2|TRBV2|TRBJ2-5|.
TGTGCCAGCATTCCGGGGACTAGCGGGAGGTCTCCCCAGTACTTC
CASIPGTSGRSPQYF
>TRBD2|TRBV18|TRBJ2-1|.
TGTGCCAGCTCACCGGCGGCGGGGGGGAAAGGAAATGAGCAGTTCTTC
CASSPAAGGKGNEQFF
>.|TRBV5-4|TRBJ1-2|.
TGTGCCAGCAGCTTGGCCGGGGGGGTGTGGGGCTACACCTTC
CASSLAGGVWGYTF
>.|TRBV6-5|TRBJ1-2|.
TGTGCCAGCAGTTATCGGCCCATGGGGGCGTATGGCTACACCTTC
CASSYRPMGAYGYTF
>.|TRBV18|TRBJ2-7|.
TGTGCCAGCTCATCACAGGGGAGGGACCACGAGCAGTACTTC
CASSSQGRDHEQYF
>.|TRBV19|TRBJ2-7|.
TGTGCCAGTAGTAGCCGGACTGACCCGCCCCTCTACGAGCAGTACTTC
CASSSRTDPPLYEQYF
>TRBD1|TRBV5-1|TRBJ2-5|.
TGCGCCAGCAGCTGGGGGACAGGCCCTTTCCAAGAGACCCAGTACTTC
CASSWGTGPFQETQYF
>TRBD1|TRBV5-1|TRBJ2-6|once
TGCGCCAGCAGCTTGGAAGGGGGCGGGGCCAACGTCCTGACTTTC
CASSLEGGGANVLTF
>TRBD1|TRBV4-2|TRBJ1-1|many
TGTGCCAGCAGCCAGCTATCCGGGACAGGGGCTGAAGCTTTCTTT
CASSQLSGTGAEAFF
>TRBD1|TRBV11-2|TRBJ1-2|.
TGTGCCAGCAGCTCGCTACAGGGGCTCTATGGCTACACCTTC
CASSSLQGLYGYTF
>.|TRBV19|TRBJ1-2|once
TGTGCCAGCCGGGGGTCTGATGGCTACACCTTC
CASRGSDGYTF